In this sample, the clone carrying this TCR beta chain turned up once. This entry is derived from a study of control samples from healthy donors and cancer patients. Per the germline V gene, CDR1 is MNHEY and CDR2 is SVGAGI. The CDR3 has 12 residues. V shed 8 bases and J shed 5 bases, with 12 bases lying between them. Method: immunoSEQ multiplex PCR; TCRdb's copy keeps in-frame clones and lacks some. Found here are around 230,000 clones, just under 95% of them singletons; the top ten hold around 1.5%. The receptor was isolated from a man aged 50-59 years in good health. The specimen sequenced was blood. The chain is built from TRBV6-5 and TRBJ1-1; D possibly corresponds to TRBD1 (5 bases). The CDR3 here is CASGGSLTEAFF. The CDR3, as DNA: TGTGCCAGCGGGGGGAGTTTAACTGAAGCTTTCTTT.